Below, 8 T cell receptor beta chains from the same sample are listed, as sequenced in a study of early T cells in non-severe SARS-CoV-2 infection. TCRdb processed the 5' RACE reads anew with MiXCR; each CDR3 protein has one entry. The sample records about 56,000 distinct CDR3 sequences, roughly 16% being singletons. Sequencing was performed on whole blood, taken at baseline. All receptors come from an adult who was a healthcare worker with PCR-confirmed SARS-CoV-2 infection or an uninfected control (not recorded which).

The gene calls are TRBV5-1 and TRBJ2-2, with 8 bases fitting TRBD2. Germline CDR1 SGHRS, CDR2 YFSETQ. Losses at the gene ends were 0 bases for V and 5 bases for J; bases not matched to a gene: 6. The CDR3 loop spans 16 amino acids. The CDR3 sequence: CASSLEVAGRTGELFF. The DNA of the CDR3 is TGCGCCAGCAGCTTGGAGGTAGCGGGACGGACCGGGGAGCTGTTTTTT. Drawing the rest from reference TRBV5-1 and TRBJ2-2, the complete variable domain is KAGVTQTPRYLIKTRGQQVTLSCSPISGHRSVSWYQQTPGQGLQFLFEYFSETQRNKGNFPGRFSGRQFSNSRSEMNVSTLELGDSALYLCASSLEVAGRTGELFFGEGSRLTVL.

This clonotype appeared a few times. This rearrangement joins TRBV29-1 to TRBJ1-2; D is unclear. The germline gives CDR1 SQVTM, CDR2 ANQGSEA. The CDR3 has 12 residues. V lost 5 bases, J lost 8 bases, and 15 bases lay in between. For the CDR3, the DNA is TGCAGCGTTATTACTCGGGAGGAGGGCTACACCTTC. It yields the protein CSVITREEGYTF.

The chain is built from TRBV12-3 or TRBV12-4 and TRBJ1-2; TRBD1 matches 7 bases. V was pared by 5 bases and J by 3 bases, with 9 bases of the junction left unmatched. The length of the CDR3 is 15 residues. CDR3 coding DNA: TGTGCCAGCAGTCCCACAGGGGACCCTTACTATGGCTACACCTTC. Amino acids: CASSPTGDPYYGYTF.

The gene calls are TRBV5-1 and TRBJ2-3; D gene unclear. Trimming pared 1 base from V and 1 base from J, leaving 4 bases between. The CDR3 runs 13 residues. Looked up from germline, CDR1 is SGHRS and CDR2 is YFSETQ. In nucleotides, the CDR3 is TGCGCCAGCAGCTTGTATGGCACAGATACGCAGTATTTT. Protein product: CASSLYGTDTQYF.

The gene calls are TRBV27 and TRBJ1-3; D ambiguous. From germline, CDR1 is MNHEY and CDR2 SMNVEV (reference sequence). Trimming pared 5 bases from V and 8 bases from J, leaving 13 bases between. This CDR3 is 13 amino acids long. CDR3 sequence reads: CASSVRLGDTIYF. In nucleotides, the CDR3 is TGTGCCAGCAGTGTGCGCCTCGGGGACACCATATATTTT.

This clonotype turned up a few times. The chain links TRBV5-6 to TRBJ2-7; D possibly uses TRBD1 or TRBD2 (5 bases each). CDR3 size: 17 residues. Germline CDR1 is SGHDT and CDR2 is YYEEEE. The germline V and J ends were trimmed by 3 bases and 2 bases, with 21 bases remaining between them. DNA for the CDR3: TGTGCCAGCAGCTCATTTTGGCGCTGGGGGTCTACCTACGAGCAGTACTTC. Amino acids: CASSSFWRWGSTYEQYF.

The rearrangement links TRBV29-1 to TRBJ2-5; either TRBD1 or TRBD2 may fit D (5 bases each). Germline V CDR1 and CDR2: SQVTM, ANQGSEA. Trimming stripped 7 bases from V and 3 bases from J, with 21 bases between. This CDR3 comprises 15 residues. CDR3 nucleotide sequence: TGCAGCGGGAACACGGGGCTAATCGGTGAAGAGACCCAGTACTTC. Translated: CSGNTGLIGEETQYF.

In its sample, this clonotype was seen many times. V usage is TRBV10-3 and J usage is TRBJ2-1; D is unresolved. The germline V gene has CDR1 ENHRY and CDR2 SYGVKD. The CDR3 has 16 amino acids. The V end lost 2 bases, the J end lost 0 bases, and 11 bases lay between the germline ends. In DNA, the CDR3 is TGTGCCATCAGTGAGAGGGCTGCAAACTCCTACAATGAGCAGTTCTTC. Translating it yields CAISERAANSYNEQFF.